This T cell receptor beta chain was identified during a study of blood T cell repertoires in COVID-19. As for the study in general: Material from acute and convalescent COVID-19 was sourced from the United States, Italy and Spain. Sources were T cells, B-cell-depleted T cells, or PBMCs; the material itself was cDNA or gDNA.

Germline V gives CDR1 MGHRA, CDR2 YSYEKL. This CDR3 contains 17 residues. With 0 bases clipped from V and 1 base from J, the junction kept 6 bases outside the gene matches. Seattle patients were enrolled during active infection and followed longitudinally. The sample holds a few counts of this clone. In the source study's methods: Amplification of reference gene primers provided the estimated nucleated cell counts. Data came from immunoSEQ multiplex PCR; TCRdb stores just in-frame clones and leaves some out. That table gives V, J and clone size, and the DNA gave D and trimming. The sample yields just over 300,000 clones, 85% to 90% seen once.

The rearrangement uses TRBV4-1 and TRBJ1-5; 7 bases fit TRBD1. Sequenced sample: peripheral blood. The clonotype was recovered from a woman in her twenties or thirties with COVID-19, enrolled during active disease. The CDR3 DNA follows: TGCGCCAGCAGCCAAGATTCGACAGGGATGAGCAATCAGCCCCAGCATTTT. Amino acid sequence: CASSQDSTGMSNQPQHF.